This T cell receptor beta chain was profiled in a study of T cell changes during pregnancy in multiple sclerosis. J lost 2 bases, V lost 0 bases, and 7 bases had no gene match. Germline assignment: CDR1 SGHRS and CDR2 YFSETQ. The CDR3 loop spans 16 amino acids. Some clones are missing from TCRdb's copy, which holds only in-frame ones; the method was immunoSEQ multiplex PCR. The repertoire holds 50,000 to 60,000 clones, 80% to 95% seen once, with approximately 0.25% in the top ten. This sequence originates from a female donor with multiple sclerosis, enrolled in a pregnancy study. The sequencing used CD4+ T cells from peripheral blood mononuclear cells, collected in the second trimester of pregnancy. The chain employs TRBV5-1 and TRBJ2-5; 7 bases are a match to TRBD2. CDR3 nucleotides: TGCGCCAGCAGCTTGGCGGCTAGCGGAGCTCAAGAGACCCAGTACTTC. It specifies CASSLAASGAQETQYF. Full variable domain (remainder filled in from reference TRBV5-1 and TRBJ2-5): KAGVTQTPRYLIKTRGQQVTLSCSPISGHRSVSWYQQTPGQGLQFLFEYFSETQRNKGNFPGRFSGRQFSNSRSEMNVSTLELGDSALYLCASSLAASGAQETQYFGPGTRLLVL.